These 5 T cell receptor beta chains came from one sample sequenced in a study of shared clonotypes between healthy human individuals. Data came from immunoSEQ multiplex PCR; TCRdb stores just in-frame clones and leaves some out. The profile shows approximately 2,000,000 clones, around 95% of them singletons. It was CD45RO-negative cells, positively selected for CCR7, that made up naive CD8 cells, with terminally differentiated effector memory CD45RA+ cells excluded. Material for sequencing was naive CD8+ T cells from PBMCs. These receptors originate from a man aged 18 to 35 in good health. Some clones in this sample may be carry-over from other donors' samples.

The rearrangement joins TRBV10-2 to TRBJ1-5; D is unresolved. Trimming cost V 2 bases and J 1 base, with 9 bases left between them. This CDR3 is 15 amino acids long. Germline CDR1 reads WSHSY; CDR2 reads SAAADI. The CDR3 nucleotides read TGCGCCAGCAGTGAGGGGGTGGGAAGCAATCAGCCCCAGCATTTT. Translated, it gives CASSEGVGSNQPQHF.

The V call is TRBV7-2, the J call TRBJ2-1; 10 nucleotides align to TRBD2. CDR3 size: 16 residues. Losses at the gene ends were 2 bases for V and 7 bases for J; bases not matched to a gene: 8. Per the germline V gene, CDR1 is SGHTA and CDR2 is FQGNSA. The CDR3 DNA reads as TGTGCCAGCAGCTTACTGGAAGCGGGAGGGCGAAATGAGCAGTTCTTC. It encodes CASSLLEAGGRNEQFF.

V is TRBV27 and J is TRBJ2-2, with TRBD2 matching 11 bases. This CDR3 contains 18 residues. Trimming cost V 5 bases and J 6 bases; bases outside gene matches: 14. The V gene's germline CDR1 is MNHEY and CDR2 SMNVEV (reference sequence). The CDR3 DNA follows: TGTGCCAGCAGTCTCCCGGGCCTAGCGGGAGGTATACCCGGGGAGCTGTTTTTT. Translating it yields CASSLPGLAGGIPGELFF.

The chain combines TRBV9 with TRBJ2-2; perhaps D is TRBD1 or TRBD2 (6 bases each). The germline V gene has CDR1 SGDLS and CDR2 YYNGEE. CDR3 length: 19 residues. The V gene lost 3 bases and the J gene lost 0 bases, with 21 bases spanning the gap. The CDR3: CASSESGGYREANTGELFF. The CDR3 DNA reads TGTGCCAGCAGCGAGTCCGGGGGCTACAGGGAGGCGAACACCGGGGAGCTGTTTTTT.

With regard to this clone: This sample includes further DNA sequences coding for the same CDR3. This rearrangement joins TRBV14 to TRBJ2-7; unclear D gene. The V gene's germline CDR1 is SGHDN and CDR2 FVKESK. V lost 0 bases and J lost 3, with 6 bases in between. This CDR3 spans 13 amino acids. CDR3 protein: CASSQDGSYEQYF. Written as DNA, the CDR3 is TGTGCCAGCAGCCAAGATGGCAGCTACGAGCAGTACTTC. Full variable domain (missing parts from reference TRBV14 and TRBJ2-7): EAGVTQFPSHSVIEKGQTVTLRCDPISGHDNLYWYRRVMGKEIKFLLHFVKESKQDESGMPNNRFLAERTGGTYSTLKVQPAELEDSGVYFCASSQDGSYEQYFGPGTRLTVT.